A selection of T cell receptor beta chains follows, all from one sample in a study of blood T cell repertoires in COVID-19. Sequenced by immunoSEQ multiplex PCR; TCRdb stores in-frame clones only, minus some. The sample gives 350,000 to 550,000 clones, 80% to 90% of which show up once; around 1.1% is in the top ten. Sequenced material: PBMCs or T cells enriched from blood (not recorded which). These receptor sequences come from a man aged 25 to 40 who had recovered from COVID-19. Both conserved end residues are part of each CDR3. Size tells how often a clone was seen (once, few, many) or the class of an expanded clone, and some rows leave it out.

J,size,V,CDR3
TRBJ1-2,.,TRBV12-3/TRBV12-4,CASRLPGKHGYTF
TRBJ1-2,once,TRBV3-1/TRBV3-2,CASSASRNYGYTF
TRBJ2-1,.,TRBV15,CATSRGTDTPYNEQFF
TRBJ1-2,.,TRBV19,CASSPDRGSNYGYTF
TRBJ1-5,.,TRBV6-5,CASSLDSRWPQHF
TRBJ2-7,.,TRBV5-1,CASSASGSYEQYF
TRBJ2-1,.,TRBV5-1,CASSFSTYNEQFF
TRBJ2-3,.,TRBV7-8,CASSLGLAADTQYF
TRBJ2-1,.,TRBV27,CASRPISGRASEQFF
TRBJ2-2,.,TRBV19,CASSAGTPNTGELFF
TRBJ2-1,.,TRBV24-1,CATSDPGTSGRPHEQFF
TRBJ2-7,.,TRBV11-3,CATSDRGPSYEQYF
TRBJ2-3,.,TRBV5-1,CASSLASSSGRFSDTQYF
TRBJ2-1,.,TRBV6-6,CASSRDQGAYNEQFF
TRBJ2-5,.,TRBV20-1,CSATQETQYF
TRBJ2-7,.,TRBV5-1,CASSENSGTGFHEQYF
TRBJ1-1,.,TRBV9,CASSVQGESEAFF
TRBJ2-7,.,TRBV28,CATRDRGPIGQYF
TRBJ2-3,.,TRBV7-2,CASSPDPLAGADTQYF
TRBJ2-1,.,TRBV29-1,CSGKTQGRVSYNEQFF
TRBJ1-2,.,TRBV28,CASTGTGTGNYGYTF
TRBJ1-4,.,TRBV7-9,CASSLGQAITSEKLFF
TRBJ2-3,once,TRBV4-1,CASSQDVSGTSGLLTDTQYF
TRBJ1-2,.,TRBV24-1,CATSYSPGQGDRAGSGYTF
TRBJ1-5,.,TRBV19,CASNGPTSNQPQHF
TRBJ2-3,.,TRBV29-1,CSVIGLAEGTQYF
TRBJ2-2,.,TRBV24-1,CATSDLGVAGVTGELFF
TRBJ2-2,.,TRBV5-4,CASSLDSGQGGELFF
TRBJ2-1,.,TRBV29-1,CSVDSGIEQFF
TRBJ1-4,.,TRBV7-9,CALEGQGGEKLFF
TRBJ2-1,.,TRBV5-1,CASSLAGNYNEQFF
TRBJ1-1,.,TRBV19,CASSITRREAEAFF
TRBJ1-1,.,TRBV3-1/TRBV3-2,CASSLNGLSEAFF